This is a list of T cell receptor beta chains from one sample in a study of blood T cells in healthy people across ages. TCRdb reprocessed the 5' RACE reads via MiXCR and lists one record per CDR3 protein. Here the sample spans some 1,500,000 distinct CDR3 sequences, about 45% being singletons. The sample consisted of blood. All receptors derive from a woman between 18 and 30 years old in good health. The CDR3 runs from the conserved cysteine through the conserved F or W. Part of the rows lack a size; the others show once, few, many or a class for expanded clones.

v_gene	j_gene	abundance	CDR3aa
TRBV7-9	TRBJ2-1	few	CASSLNRDRSYNEQFF
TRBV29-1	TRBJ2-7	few	CSAAGTATYEQYF
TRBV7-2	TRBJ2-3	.	CASSLAPLAGGTDTQYF
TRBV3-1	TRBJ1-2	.	CASSPPGTGQGASYTF
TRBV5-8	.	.	CASSFDLVYEQYF
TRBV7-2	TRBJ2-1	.	CASSLGQGGLHEQFF
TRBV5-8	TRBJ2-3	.	CASSLQFRDRTDTQYF
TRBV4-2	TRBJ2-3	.	CASSQKSTDTQYF
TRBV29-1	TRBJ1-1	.	CSVRRGMNTEAFF
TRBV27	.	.	CASSAASGSTKETQYF
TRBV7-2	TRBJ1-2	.	CASSSRTGFGYTF
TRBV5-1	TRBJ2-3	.	CASSLVGSGTDTQYF
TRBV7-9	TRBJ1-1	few	CASSKTGVSEAFF
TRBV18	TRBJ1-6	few	CASSPTGSRNSPLHF
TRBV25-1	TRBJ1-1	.	CASSGHRSTEAFF
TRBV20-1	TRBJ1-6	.	CSASAGTEYNSPLHF
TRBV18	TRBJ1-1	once	CASSPRKAEQAFF
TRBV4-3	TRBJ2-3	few	CASSQYTGGTTDTQYF
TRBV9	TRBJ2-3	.	CASSVAGAGTDTQYF
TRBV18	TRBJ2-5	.	CTSSQGVQETQYF
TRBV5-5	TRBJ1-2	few	CASRKVTGGHYGYTF
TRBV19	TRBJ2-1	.	CASSNLQVPPYNEQFF
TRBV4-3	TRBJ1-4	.	CASSQDKGNEKLFF
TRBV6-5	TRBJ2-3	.	CTSNSAELTADTQYF
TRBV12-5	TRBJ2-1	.	CASGLGDYNEQFF
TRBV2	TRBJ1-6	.	CARSFKGDSPLHF
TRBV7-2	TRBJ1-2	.	CASSARAIYGYTF
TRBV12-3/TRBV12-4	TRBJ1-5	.	CASSLFGSAQPQHF
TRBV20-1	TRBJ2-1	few	CSAPRTSGGAGEQFF
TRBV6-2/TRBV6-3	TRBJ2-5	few	CASSYSRGLETQYF
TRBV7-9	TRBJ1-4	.	CASSRDGTVNEKRFF
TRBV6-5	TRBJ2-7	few	CASSYFTGGDEQYF
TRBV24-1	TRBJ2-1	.	CATSDPGTVKDEQFF
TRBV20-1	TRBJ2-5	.	CSARPLAGVETQYF
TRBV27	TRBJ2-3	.	CASSLSWGVRADTDTQYF
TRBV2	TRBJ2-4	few	CASSERLAKNIQYF
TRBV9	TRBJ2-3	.	CASSVHPTEGADTQYF
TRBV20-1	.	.	CSVSTRPTYEQYF
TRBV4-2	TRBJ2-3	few	CASSQGDMVDTQYF
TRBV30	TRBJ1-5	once	CAWSGTGLDQPQHF
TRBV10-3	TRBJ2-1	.	CAISELGNEQFF
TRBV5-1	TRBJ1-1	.	CASSSQGAATEAFF
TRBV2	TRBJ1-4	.	CASSGGRGANEKLFF
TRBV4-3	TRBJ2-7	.	CASSQDVGVGEQYF